Below, 27 T cell receptor beta chains from the same sample are listed, as sequenced in a study of metastatic and nonmetastatic thyroid tumors. Prior to thyroid surgery, none of the patients had received any treatment. From the PCR reads, TCRdb re-called clones with MiXCR. The sample contains 85,000 to 95,000 clones, 14% to 15% of which appear only once. The specimen was blood. All receptors come from a female donor with papillary thyroid cancer or a benign thyroid nodule (not recorded which). Some clones in this sample may be carry-over from other donors' samples.

With regard to this clone: This sequence may be a read error, since a much larger clone differs from it by one base. The CDR3 protein is CASPPSGGLGETQYF. The CDR3 region has the DNA TGTGCCAGCCCACCATCAGGGGGCCTGGGAGAGACCCAGTACTTC. V is TRBV18 and J is TRBJ2-5; TRBD1 aligns across 8 bases. The CDR3 has 15 amino acids. Germline assignment: CDR1 KGHSH and CDR2 LQKENI.

This clone occurred many times. The V gene is TRBV3-1, the J gene TRBJ2-6; 7 nucleotides match TRBD1. V lost 4 bases and J lost 0; bases outside the gene matches: 6. This CDR3 comprises 17 residues. Germline CDR1 reads LGHDT; CDR2 reads YNNKEL (reference sequence). The CDR3 sequence is CASSLGTAISGANVLTF. The CDR3, as DNA: TGTGCCAGCAGCCTAGGGACAGCTATCTCTGGGGCCAACGTCCTGACTTTC.

There are many counts of this clone. This chain connects TRBV10-2 to TRBJ2-5; 7 bases align to TRBD2. V shed 6 bases and J 2 bases; nucleotides not matched to a gene: 6. This CDR3 contains 14 residues. CDR1 WSHSY and CDR2 SAAADI come from the germline V gene. CDR3 nucleotide sequence: TGCGCCAGCAGGGGGTGGGGGGGTCAAGAGACCCAGTACTTC. Translation: CASRGWGGQETQYF.

On this clone: One base away lies a much larger clone, so this may be a sequencing read error. The rearrangement joins TRBV20-1 to TRBJ2-5; maybe TRBD1 (6 bases). The ends were cut back, 8 bases at V and 1 base at J, with 14 bases in the middle. The germline V gene encodes CDR1 DFQATT and CDR2 SNEGSKA (reference sequence). The CDR3 covers 13 residues. Here the CDR3 reads CSTRQVFQETQYF. For the CDR3, the DNA is TGCAGTACCCGACAGGTATTCCAAGAGACCCAGTACTTC.

About this clone: A much larger clone lies one base from this, so it may be a read error. The chain employs TRBV18 and TRBJ2-3; possibly TRBD2 for D (5 bases). V was trimmed by 4 bases and J by 4 bases, leaving 18 bases between them. The germline gives CDR1 KGHSH, CDR2 LQKENI. CDR3 length: 16 residues. The CDR3: CASSLSTGMVSDTQYF. CDR3 DNA: TGTGCCAGCTCACTATCAACGGGGATGGTGTCAGATACGCAGTATTTT.

There are many counts of this clone. J is TRBJ2-1 and V is TRBV4-2; D not resolved. The germline CDR1 and CDR2 sequences are LGHNA and YNFKEQ. The CDR3 is made up of 14 amino acids. Trimming removed 3 bases at V and 8 bases at J, with 14 bases between. In nucleotides, the CDR3 is TGTGCCAGCAGCCATGAGATAGGTAGTGATGAGCAGTTCTTC. It is translated as CASSHEIGSDEQFF.

In this sample, this clone turned up many times. The V gene is TRBV4-2, the J gene TRBJ2-1; tentatively, D is TRBD2 (6 bases). V lost 0 bases and J 2 bases, leaving 17 bases between the germline ends. The CDR3 covers 18 residues. Germline CDR1 and CDR2: LGHNA and YNFKEQ. CDR3 bases: TGTGCCAGCAGCCAAGATCGTATCGGCCCGGGGGCCTACAATGAGCAGTTCTTC. This gives the protein CASSQDRIGPGAYNEQFF.

This clone was seen ten or more times. The genes are TRBV6-1 and TRBJ1-2, with TRBD1 as a possible D gene (6 bases). The CDR3 is made up of 14 amino acids. The germline V gene has CDR1 MNHNS and CDR2 SASEGT. V dropped 6 bases and J dropped 4 bases, with 15 bases sitting between them. CDR3 in DNA: TGTGCCAGCAGCCAAAGGGGGAACCCCTATGGCTACACCTTC. Translation gives CASSQRGNPYGYTF.

This clone has a count of ten or more. Other DNA variants within this sample encode the same CDR3. The chain joins TRBV7-3 to TRBJ2-1, with TRBD1 matching 9 bases. Per germline, CDR1 SGHTA and CDR2 FQGTGA. The CDR3 covers 14 residues. Germline trimming cut 4 bases from V and 11 bases from J; bases unmatched to any gene: 9. CDR3 bases: TGTGCCAGCAGCTCCGGGACAGGGCCATCGAAGCAGTTCTTC. The encoded protein is CASSSGTGPSKQFF. The full variable domain, with the rest looked up from reference TRBV7-3 and TRBJ2-1, is GAGVSQTPSNKVTEKGKYVELRCDPISGHTALYWYRQSLGQGPEFLIYFQGTGAADDSGLPNDRFFAVRPEGSVSTLKIQRTERGDSAVYLCASSSGTGPSKQFFGPGTRLTVL.

This clone was observed at least ten times. The chain links TRBV7-6 to TRBJ2-5, with a tentative D call TRBD2 (5 bases). The CDR3 spans 15 residues. CDR1 is SGHVS and CDR2 is FNYEAQ in the germline V gene. The V gene lost 1 base and the J gene lost 5 bases, with 14 bases spanning the gap. For the CDR3, the DNA is TGTGCCAGCAGCTTAGGAATTGGAGGCTGGGAGACCCAGTACTTC. Translation gives CASSLGIGGWETQYF.

About this clone: Sequence at one end of the junction differs from germline and may be a read error. This chain connects TRBV6-2 or TRBV6-3 to TRBJ2-5; 7 nucleotides agree with TRBD2. The CDR3 has 17 amino acids. CDR1 and CDR2 from the germline V gene are MNHEY and SVGEGT. The DNA for the CDR3 is TGTGCCAGCATTTACTCGACGAGCGGGGTGTTCCAAGAGACCCAGTACTTC. This encodes CASIYSTSGVFQETQYF.

This clone turned up a few times. No conserved phenylalanine or tryptophan ends this CDR3, so it is likely a read error. This chain links TRBV6-1 with TRBJ1-2, with a weak D call TRBD1 (5 bases). This CDR3 contains 14 residues. Germline V gene data show CDR1 as MNHNS and CDR2 as SASEGT. The CDR3 sequence is CASSETDTNYVYTL. CDR3 in DNA: TGTGCCAGCAGTGAGACAGACACTAACTATGTCTACACCCTC.

At least ten counts were recorded for this clone. The chain couples TRBV6-1 to TRBJ1-6; no definite D call. The CDR3 has 14 residues. The V gene lost 4 bases and the J gene lost 10 bases, with 14 bases spanning the gap. CDR1 and CDR2 from the germline V gene are MNHNS and SASEGT. The CDR3 nucleotides are TGTGCCAGCAGTGTGACAAGTTCGGAATCACCCCTCCACTTT. It translates to CASSVTSSESPLHF.

The CDR3 region is CASSGISGGGENIQYF. The CDR3 DNA is TGTGCCAGCAGCGGCATTAGCGGGGGGGGAGAAAACATTCAGTACTTC. This rearrangement joins TRBV5-4 to TRBJ2-4; 11 nucleotides align to TRBD2. The CDR3 runs 16 residues. In germline, CDR1 is SGHNT, CDR2 YYREEE (reference sequence). J lost 5 bases, V lost 4 bases, and 8 bases had no gene match.

As to this clone: One end of the junction varies from germline; a read error may be responsible. J is TRBJ1-3 and V is TRBV11-2; perhaps TRBD1 as D (5 bases). Germline CDR1 and CDR2: SGHAT and FQNNGV. The CDR3 consists of 16 residues. The CDR3 is CASSFYRSRRGNTIYF. The DNA for the CDR3 is TGTGCCAGCAGCTTTTACCGATCCCGGAGGGGAAACACCATATACTTT.

This chain connects TRBV5-1 to TRBJ2-1; D uncertain. V lost 2 bases and J lost 3, with 9 bases in between. CDR1 and CDR2 from the germline V gene are SGHRS and YFSETQ. The CDR3 is 14 residues long. CDR3 loop: CASSFGSIYNEQFF. CDR3 DNA: TGCGCCAGCAGCTTTGGGTCGATCTACAATGAGCAGTTCTTC.

This clone was detected many times. This chain joins TRBV6-6 and TRBJ1-2, with 7 bases aligning to TRBD1. Germline assignment: CDR1 MNHNY and CDR2 SVGAGI (reference sequence). The CDR3 has 15 amino acids. The trim removed 3 bases at V and 0 bases at J, leaving 4 bases unmatched. The CDR3 bases are TGTGCCAGCAGTTATGGCAGGGGGGCTAACTATGGCTACACCTTC. It specifies CASSYGRGANYGYTF.

Ten or more counts support this clone. This chain links TRBV4-2 with TRBJ1-5; D ambiguous. Germline V gives CDR1 LGHNA, CDR2 YNFKEQ. Trimming left V 1 base short and J 3 bases short, with 10 bases between. The CDR3 is 15 amino acids. The CDR3 region is CASSQAAGINQPQHF. Written as DNA, the CDR3 is TGTGCCAGCAGCCAAGCGGCAGGAATCAATCAGCCCCAGCATTTT.

Comments on this clone: Compared with germline, one end of the junction differs, possibly owing to a read error. This sequence joins TRBV28 and TRBJ1-4; D not certain. CDR1 and CDR2 from the germline V gene are MDHEN and SYDVKM. This CDR3 has 14 amino acids. CDR3 bases: TGTACCAGCAGTCCCCAGTTCAGCTATGAAAAACTGTTTTTT. Encoded protein: CTSSPQFSYEKLFF.

For this clone: One end of the junction varies from germline; a read error may be responsible. The DNA of the CDR3 is TGTGTCAGCAGCCCCCCTACGGGCCCTAGGAATTCACCCCTCCACTTT. Protein: CVSSPPTGPRNSPLHF. The chain employs TRBV6-1 and TRBJ1-6; D is unresolved. CDR1 and CDR2 (germline): MNHNS, SASEGT. The CDR3 covers 16 residues.

There are many counts of this clone. This rearrangement joins TRBV2 to TRBJ1-2, with 8 bases lining up with TRBD1. V dropped 7 bases and J dropped 6; count of bases not matched to a gene: 7. Per the germline V gene, CDR1 is SNHLY and CDR2 is FYNNEI. The CDR3 length is 13 residues. The CDR3 spells CASTDRGRHGYTF. As DNA, the CDR3 is TGTGCCAGCACAGACAGGGGAAGACATGGCTACACCTTC.

This clone occurred many times. V usage is TRBV12-3 or TRBV12-4 and J usage is TRBJ1-5; TRBD1 might be the D (5 bases). CDR3 length: 12 amino acids. V lost 6 bases and J lost 5, with 8 bases in between. The DNA for the CDR3 is TGTGCCAGCAGGGGGCCGGATCAGCCCCAGCATTTT. Its protein product is CASRGPDQPQHF.

The table lists this clone with many counts. The V gene is TRBV5-1, the J gene TRBJ1-2; tentative D call: TRBD1 (5 bases). Trimming removed 3 bases at V and 7 bases at J, with 10 bases between. Germline V gene lookup returns CDR1 SGHRS and CDR2 YFSETQ. This CDR3 has 12 residues. This CDR3 is CASSWDGVGYTF. CDR3 in DNA: TGCGCCAGCAGCTGGGACGGGGTTGGCTACACCTTC.

This clone appeared many times. For the CDR3, the DNA is TGTGCCAGCAGCCTCACAGGTGGGGACACCATATATTTT. Its protein is CASSLTGGDTIYF. This sequence joins TRBV11-2 and TRBJ1-3; weak D call: TRBD1 (5 bases). This CDR3 region has 13 residues. V lost 5 bases, J lost 8 bases, and 13 bases lay in between. Germline V gene sequence: CDR1 SGHAT, CDR2 FQNNGV.

This chain links TRBV11-1 with TRBJ2-1; 10 bases are shared with TRBD2. Germline CDR1 reads SGHAT; CDR2 reads FQDESV (reference sequence). The CDR3 is made up of 16 amino acids. V lost 3 bases to trimming and J lost 9 bases; unmatched junction nucleotides: 11. CDR3 coding DNA: TGTGCCAGCAGCTTGGGACTAGCGTGGGCATCGGGTGAGCAGTTCTTC. The encoded protein is CASSLGLAWASGEQFF.

About this clone: This may stem from a read error, because a much larger clone lies one nucleotide away. The chain uses TRBV14 and TRBJ2-6; D is ambiguous. V shed 7 bases and J shed 2 bases, with 12 bases lying between them. Germline values: CDR1 SGHDN, CDR2 FVKESK. The CDR3 contains 15 residues. For the CDR3, the DNA is TGTGCCAGCATACCCTTAGGACCTGGGGCCAACGTCCTGACTTTC. Protein product: CASIPLGPGANVLTF.

This clone came up many times. This chain joins TRBV11-2 and TRBJ1-6; D remains ambiguous. Trimming took off 5 bases at V and 13 bases at J, with 15 bases between the two ends. The CDR3 is 13 residues long. Germline CDR1 is SGHAT and CDR2 is FQNNGV. Here the CDR3 DNA reads TGTGCCAGCAGCCCACTCGTGGGTTATCCCCTCCACTTT. Amino acids: CASSPLVGYPLHF.